A single sample gave rise to the 9 T cell receptor beta chains below, sequenced in a study of blood T cells in healthy people across ages. A second about 7 to 12 cycle PCR used barcoded and J-beta primers. From the 5' RACE reads, TCRdb called clonotypes with MiXCR, one entry per CDR3 protein. In the table there are 780,000 or so distinct CDR3 sequences, approximately 60% of which are singletons. Sequenced material: blood. The receptors were sampled from a man in his forties or fifties in good health.

The chain has TRBV20-1 and TRBJ2-4; 7 nucleotides align to TRBD1. The closer fit of TRBJ2-7 to the DNA end suggests the J call may be wrong. Germline assignment: CDR1 DFQATT and CDR2 SNEGSKA (reference sequence). The CDR3 has 16 residues. The CDR3 protein is CSAKGARGSVTYEQYF. In nucleotides, the CDR3 is TGCAGTGCCAAGGGGGCCCGCGGCAGCGTTACCTACGAGCAGTACTTC.

The chain employs TRBV21-1 and TRBJ2-4. Matching the DNA end better, TRBJ2-5 makes the J call doubtful. TRBV21-1 is listed as a pseudogene. The CDR3 contains 14 residues. CDR3 nucleotide sequence: TGTGCCAGCAGCACACCTGCTGGTCGAGAGACCCAGTACTTC. Translated, it gives CASSTPAGRETQYF.

This chain connects TRBV29-1 to TRBJ2-5; 12 bases agree with TRBD2. Germline V gives CDR1 SQVTM, CDR2 ANQGSEA. V lost 6 bases and J lost 5; bases outside the gene matches: 7. The length of the CDR3 is 14 residues. The CDR3 reads CSVSRLAGDETQYF. The CDR3 DNA sequence: TGCAGCGTCTCCAGACTAGCGGGGGATGAGACCCAGTACTTC.

This clonotype was observed once. The junction and the germline gene differ at one end; a read error may be behind it. The rearrangement joins TRBV25-1 to TRBJ2-5, with 7 bases lining up with TRBD1. The CDR3 sequence is 16 residues long. Germline V gene sequence: CDR1 MGHDK, CDR2 SYGVNS. For the CDR3, the DNA is TGTACCAGCAGGGGCGCCCCGGACAGGCGCCAAGAGACCCAGTACTTC. Translated, it gives CTSRGAPDRRQETQYF.

The chain links TRBV6-1 to TRBJ2-5; 9 nucleotides align to TRBD1. The J call could be wrong; TRBJ2-7 is a better fit for the DNA end. This CDR3 has 16 amino acids. In germline, CDR1 is MNHNS, CDR2 SASEGT. CDR3 in DNA: TGTGCCAGCAAAAAACAGGGGGCGAGGTCCCTCTACGAGCAGTACTTC. It translates to CASKKQGARSLYEQYF.

This clonotype was recorded a few times. The chain couples TRBV6-2 or TRBV6-3 to TRBJ2-7, with no clear D. Per the germline V gene, CDR1 is MNHEY and CDR2 is SVGEGT. The CDR3 runs 11 residues. V was trimmed by 1 base and J by 5 bases, leaving 3 bases between them. DNA for the CDR3: TGTGCCAGCAGTTACTATGACGAGCAGTACTTC. Protein: CASSYYDEQYF.

Details on this clonotype: A read error may be the cause here, since a much bigger clone is one base away. The V and J genes are TRBV29-1 and TRBJ2-7; TRBD2 might be the D (6 bases). The DNA end is a closer match to TRBJ2-5, so the J assignment may be wrong. The CDR3 has 15 residues. CDR1 is SQVTM, CDR2 ANQGSEA, per germline. CDR3 in amino acids: CSVGGGRARQGTQYF. As DNA, the CDR3 is TGCAGCGTCGGGGGTGGCAGGGCTAGACAAGGGACCCAGTACTTC.

The chain couples TRBV24-1 to TRBJ2-3; no clear D gene. V was trimmed by 4 bases and J by 6 bases, leaving 10 bases between them. CDR3 size: 13 residues. Germline V lookup: CDR1 KGHDR, CDR2 SFDVKD. The CDR3 bases are TGTGCCACCAGTGACCGGACCGGCGATACGCAGTATTTT. This sequence encodes CATSDRTGDTQYF.

The chain uses TRBV11-1 and TRBJ2-1; weak D call: TRBD2 (9 bases). Germline assignment: CDR1 SGHAT and CDR2 FQDESV (reference sequence). There are 21 residues in the CDR3. The V end was cut by 1 base, the J end by 2 bases, with 27 bases between. Written as DNA, the CDR3 is TGTGCCAGCAGCTTAGACCAGATGGAAGACAGGGGCGGGAGGGCCTACAATGAGCAGTTCTTC. This translates into CASSLDQMEDRGGRAYNEQFF.